The next 24 T cell receptor beta chains were all read from a single sample in a study of CD8 T cells in ankylosing spondylitis. TCRdb ran MiXCR on the 5' RACE reads and lists one entry per CDR3 protein. Of about 440,000 distinct CDR3 sequences listed, 17% are singletons. Findings and limits, study-wide: Apparently characteristic of ankylosing spondylitis blood was a TCR beta motif (about 8 highly homologous variants).

These receptors' antigens are unknown. Input material: blood, either unsorted or a sorted T cell fraction (not recorded which). The receptors stem from a male donor with ankylosing spondylitis.

This rearrangement joins TRBV7-2 to TRBJ2-6; tentatively, D is TRBD1 or TRBD2 (5 bases each). V lost 5 bases and J lost 4, with 9 bases in between. The CDR3 is 14 residues long. CDR1 SGHTA and CDR2 FQGNSA come from the germline V gene. This CDR3 reads CASSGTLGANVLTF. CDR3 nucleotides: TGTGCCAGCAGCGGGACCCTGGGGGCCAACGTCCTGACTTTC.

This clonotype has only a few counts. V is TRBV6-1 and J is TRBJ2-1; no firm D call. Germline V gene lookup returns CDR1 MNHNS and CDR2 SASEGT. CDR3 size: 12 residues. V was cut by 6 bases and J by 9 bases, with 12 bases left in between. Written as DNA, the CDR3 is TGTGCCAGCAGCTGGGCTGGTGTTGAGCAGTTCTTC. It specifies CASSWAGVEQFF.

The V gene is TRBV9, the J gene TRBJ1-5; D uncertain. Germline loops: CDR1 SGDLS, CDR2 YYNGEE. The CDR3 contains 16 residues. Trimming removed 4 bases at V and 2 bases at J, with 16 bases between. CDR3 bases: TGTGCCAGCAGCCCCGGGTGGGGAGTTGGCAATCAGCCCCAGCATTTT. Protein: CASSPGWGVGNQPQHF.

Only a few counts were recorded for this clonotype. The chain carries TRBV28 and TRBJ1-5; D is ambiguous. Trimming stripped 5 bases from V and 3 bases from J, with 11 bases between. CDR3 length: 14 residues. Germline V gene lookup returns CDR1 MDHEN and CDR2 SYDVKM. CDR3 bases: TGTGCCAGCAGTAGAGGGTTTCCCAATCAGCCCCAGCATTTT. Translated: CASSRGFPNQPQHF.

This clonotype was counted between two and nine times. The junction and the germline gene differ at one end; a read error may be behind it. This chain connects TRBV7-7 to TRBJ2-5; D possibly corresponds to TRBD2 (6 bases). CDR1 and CDR2 (germline): SSHAT, FNYEAQ (reference sequence). The CDR3 length is 15 residues. The CDR3 reads CASSFGNSGQETQYF. For the CDR3, the DNA is TGTGCTAGCAGCTTCGGGAATAGCGGACAAGAGACCCAGTACTTC.

The DNA for the CDR3 is TGTGCCAGCGGGCGCGGGGCCCGATCCAGCACAGATACGCAGTATTTT. Its translation is CASGRGARSSTDTQYF. The chain carries TRBV6-1 and TRBJ2-3, with D perhaps matching TRBD2 (6 bases). This CDR3 is 16 amino acids long. The ends were cut back, 8 bases at V and 0 bases at J, with 18 bases in the middle. Germline assignment: CDR1 MNHNS and CDR2 SASEGT.

This chain links TRBV2 with TRBJ1-1; D remains ambiguous. CDR3 length: 14 amino acids. V lost 10 bases and J 1 base, leaving 16 bases between the germline ends. Germline values: CDR1 SNHLY, CDR2 FYNNEI. The CDR3 protein is CANSYGRTNTEAFF. The CDR3 nucleotides are TGTGCCAATTCATACGGACGGACGAACACTGAAGCTTTCTTT.

This clonotype was picked up a small number of times. V gene TRBV12-3 or TRBV12-4 combines with J gene TRBJ1-1; D unclear. Trimming took 5 bases from V and 0 from J, leaving 10 bases between them. The CDR3 totals 14 residues. The CDR3 loop reads CASSRGKLNTEAFF. In DNA form, the CDR3 reads TGTGCCAGCAGTCGCGGGAAACTGAACACTGAAGCTTTCTTT.

The CDR3 loop is CASSFGNRRGEGAFF. The DNA for the CDR3 is TGTGCCAGCAGTTTTGGTAACAGGAGGGGAGAGGGGGCTTTCTTT. The genes are TRBV28 and TRBJ1-1; D perhaps matches TRBD1 (5 bases). The CDR3 covers 15 residues. V lost 3 bases and J lost 11, with 22 bases in between. Germline values: CDR1 MDHEN, CDR2 SYDVKM. The variable domain in full, completed from reference TRBV28 and TRBJ1-1, reads DVKVTQSSRYLVKRTGEKVFLECVQDMDHENMFWYRQDPGLGLRLIYFSYDVKMKEKGDIPEGYSVSREKKERFSLILESASTNQTSMYLCASSFGNRRGEGAFFGQGTRLTVV.

This sequence joins TRBV20-1 and TRBJ2-2; TRBD2 might be the D (6 bases). CDR1 is DFQATT, CDR2 SNEGSKA, per germline (reference sequence). Deletions cut 0 bases from V and 4 bases from J, with 15 bases between. CDR3 length equals 16 residues. This chain's CDR3 is CSARDRRGPSTGELFF. CDR3 nucleotides: TGCAGTGCTAGAGATAGGCGGGGCCCCAGCACCGGGGAGCTGTTTTTT.

This clonotype was counted between two and nine times. This chain connects TRBV12-3 or TRBV12-4 to TRBJ2-1; 9 positions match TRBD2. The CDR3 is 15 residues long. J was trimmed by 2 bases and V by 6 bases; bases with no gene match: 5. The CDR3 spells CASRGAGGTYNEQFF. CDR3 sequence (DNA): TGTGCCAGCAGGGGCGCGGGAGGGACCTACAATGAGCAGTTCTTC.

This chain uses TRBV5-6 with TRBJ1-5, with D unresolved. The germline gives CDR1 SGHDT, CDR2 YYEEEE. The CDR3 covers 14 residues. Trimming took off 2 bases at V and 4 bases at J, with 10 bases between the two ends. CDR3 residues: CASSFSDGNQPQHF. As DNA, the CDR3 is TGTGCCAGCAGCTTCTCTGACGGAAATCAGCCCCAGCATTTT.

The rearrangement links TRBV6-7 to TRBJ2-3, with 11 bases aligning to TRBD2. TRBV6-7 is labeled an ORF, and its function is uncertain. This CDR3 has 21 amino acids. J was trimmed by 4 bases and V by 6 bases; bases with no gene match: 24. CDR3 coding DNA: TGTGCCAGCAGCCGGGGGATGACTAGCGGGATCAACCGCGGGGGAGCAGATACGCAGTATTTT. Translating gives CASSRGMTSGINRGGADTQYF.

This clonotype has at least ten counts. This chain links TRBV28 with TRBJ1-2, with D perhaps TRBD1 (5 bases). CDR1 MDHEN and CDR2 SYDVKM come from the germline V gene. V lost 11 bases, J lost 4 bases, and 11 bases lay in between. This CDR3 contains 11 residues. In DNA form, the CDR3 reads TGTGCCTGCGGGGGATCCTATGGCTACACCTTC. Translated, it gives CACGGSYGYTF.

V and J are TRBV5-5 and TRBJ1-6, with D hard to call. The CDR3 has 15 residues. V gave up 0 bases and J gave up 10 bases, with 14 bases separating them. Germline V CDR1 and CDR2: SGHKS, YYEKEE (reference sequence). CDR3 protein: CASSLDPQLGSPLHF. CDR3 bases: TGTGCCAGCAGCTTGGACCCTCAACTGGGATCACCCCTCCACTTT.

This clonotype was seen a handful of times. The gene calls are TRBV5-5 and TRBJ2-7; tentatively, D is TRBD1 (6 bases). CDR3 length: 16 amino acids. Germline CDR1 is SGHKS and CDR2 is YYEKEE (reference sequence). The V gene lost 0 bases and the J gene lost 0 bases, with 13 bases spanning the gap. Written as DNA, the CDR3 is TGTGCCAGCAGCTTGGGCCCAGGGGCCAACTCCTACGAGCAGTACTTC. Its protein product is CASSLGPGANSYEQYF. Full variable domain (rest looked up from reference TRBV5-5 and TRBJ2-7): DAGVTQSPTHLIKTRGQQVTLRCSPISGHKSVSWYQQVLGQGPQFIFQYYEKEERGRGNFPDRFSARQFPNYSSELNVNALLLGDSALYLCASSLGPGANSYEQYFGPGTRLTVT.

This clonotype was seen repeatedly, ten times or more. The J gene is TRBJ1-1, the V gene TRBV28; D is unresolved. The CDR3 loop spans 15 amino acids. Trimming cost V 7 bases and J 1 base, with 16 bases left between them. Germline loops: CDR1 MDHEN, CDR2 SYDVKM. The CDR3 is CASTFLGWANTEAFF. Written as DNA, the CDR3 is TGTGCCAGCACCTTCTTAGGTTGGGCGAACACTGAAGCTTTCTTT.

This clonotype was seen repeatedly, ten times or more. J is TRBJ2-1 and V is TRBV20-1, with TRBD2 matching 14 bases. After removal of 6 bases from V and 6 bases from J, the junction contained 10 bases not matched to a gene. Germline CDR1 DFQATT, CDR2 SNEGSKA (reference sequence). The CDR3 is 16 residues long. The CDR3 DNA reads TGCAGTGCCAGGGGTCCGGGACTAGCGGGAGTCAATGAGCAGTTCTTC. Protein product: CSARGPGLAGVNEQFF.

The chain has TRBV5-5 and TRBJ1-2, with D perhaps TRBD1 (5 bases). The germline CDR1 and CDR2 sequences are SGHKS and YYEKEE (reference sequence). Between the trimmed V and J ends, which lost 3 bases and 4 bases, there was a span of 25 bases. This CDR3 spans 18 amino acids. The CDR3 is CASSWERQTGTPAYGYTF. The CDR3 DNA reads TGTGCCAGCAGCTGGGAACGGCAAACCGGGACCCCTGCCTATGGCTACACCTTC. Based on the CDR3 plus reference TRBV5-5 and TRBJ1-2, the full variable domain is DAGVTQSPTHLIKTRGQQVTLRCSPISGHKSVSWYQQVLGQGPQFIFQYYEKEERGRGNFPDRFSARQFPNYSSELNVNALLLGDSALYLCASSWERQTGTPAYGYTFGSGTRLTVV.

This clonotype was counted at least ten times. The chain recombines TRBV12-3 or TRBV12-4 with TRBJ2-1; D gene ambiguous. This CDR3 has 11 amino acids. Trimming shortened V by 8 bases and J by 5 bases, and 7 bases separated the two germline ends. As DNA, the CDR3 is TGTGCCAGCGGATACGACAATGAGCAGTTCTTC. Its translation: CASGYDNEQFF.

The sample holds a few counts of this clonotype. This rearrangement joins TRBV6-2 or TRBV6-3 to TRBJ2-3; 8 nucleotides match TRBD1. CDR1 is MNHEY, CDR2 SVGEGT, per germline. Trimming removed 5 bases from V and 4 bases from J; junction bases left unmatched: 8. There are 15 residues in the CDR3. CDR3 nucleotide sequence: TGTGCCAGCAGTACCGGGGACAGGTCATCAGATACGCAGTATTTT. It encodes CASSTGDRSSDTQYF.

The rearrangement uses TRBV5-1 and TRBJ2-7, with TRBD1 matching over 10 bases. Per germline, CDR1 SGHRS and CDR2 YFSETQ. Trimming at V came to 0 bases and at J to 1 base, leaving 10 bases not matched to a gene. The CDR3 length is 18 residues. This CDR3 reads CASSLAPATGGLSYEQYF. CDR3 DNA sequence: TGCGCCAGCAGCTTGGCGCCAGCGACAGGGGGCCTTTCCTACGAGCAGTACTTC.

In this sample, this clonotype turned up many times. This rearrangement joins TRBV7-2 to TRBJ2-3; 8 bases are shared with TRBD2. The CDR3 is 16 amino acids. Germline CDR1 SGHTA, CDR2 FQGNSA. V shed 1 base, J shed 0 bases, and the junction held 3 bases outside the gene matches. The CDR3 DNA reads as TGTGCCAGCAGCTTAGAAGGCGGGAGGAGCACAGATACGCAGTATTTT. Amino acids: CASSLEGGRSTDTQYF. Full variable domain (missing parts from reference TRBV7-2 and TRBJ2-3): GAGVSQSPSNKVTEKGKDVELRCDPISGHTALYWYRQSLGQGLEFLIYFQGNSAPDKSGLPSDRFSAERTGGSVSTLTIQRTQQEDSAVYLCASSLEGGRSTDTQYFGPGTRLTVL.

The J gene is TRBJ1-3, the V gene TRBV12-3 or TRBV12-4; D uncertain. Trimming stripped 6 bases from V and 4 bases from J, with 13 bases between. The CDR3 runs 14 residues. The CDR3 protein is CASSPPPGGNTIYF. The CDR3 nucleotides are TGTGCCAGCAGCCCTCCGCCCGGGGGAAACACCATATATTTT.